The 10 T cell receptor beta chains below come from one sample, sequenced in a study. TCRdb fed the RT-PCR reads into MiXCR, producing one record per CDR3 protein. The sample lists about 680,000 distinct CDR3 sequences; more than 13% were seen once. Sequencing input: memory CD4+ T cells from blood. The receptors derive from a female donor in good health, serving as a healthy control.

This clonotype came up many times. V usage is TRBV10-3 and J usage is TRBJ1-3; D gene uncertain. Trimming left V 7 bases short and J 6 bases short, with 4 bases between. The germline gives CDR1 ENHRY, CDR2 SYGVKD. The CDR3 length is 10 residues. In nucleotides, the CDR3 is TGTGCCATCAAAGAAAACACCATATATTTT. It specifies CAIKENTIYF.

This clonotype came up many times. The chain uses TRBV7-6 and TRBJ2-1; TRBD2 aligns across 12 bases. V lost 6 bases, J lost 15 bases, and 12 bases stayed unmatched. The V gene's germline CDR1 is SGHVS and CDR2 FNYEAQ. The CDR3 is 14 amino acids. For the CDR3, the DNA is TGTGCCAGCAGACCCACTAGCGGGGGGTGGAATTTGTTCTTC. Amino acids: CASRPTSGGWNLFF.

This rearrangement joins TRBV28 to TRBJ2-2, with 7 bases identical to TRBD1. Germline CDR1 and CDR2: MDHEN and SYDVKM. J gave up 11 bases and V 3 bases, and 6 bases lay outside the gene matches. This CDR3 is 13 amino acids long. CDR3 nucleotide sequence: TGTGCCAGCAGTTTTTCCGACAGGGAAGAGCTGTTTTTT. Protein product: CASSFSDREELFF.

This clonotype came up a few times. This sequence joins TRBV20-1 and TRBJ2-1; D not certain. V dropped 6 bases and J dropped 0 bases, with 15 bases sitting between them. CDR1 DFQATT and CDR2 SNEGSKA come from the germline V gene (reference sequence). CDR3 size: 15 residues. The DNA of the CDR3 is TGCAGTGCCAGTGAGCGCGTCCGCTCCTACAATGAGCAGTTCTTC. It translates to CSASERVRSYNEQFF.

This clonotype was detected a few times. This rearrangement joins TRBV3-1 to TRBJ1-1; D unresolved. The CDR3 is 14 residues long. Deletions cut 6 bases from V and 5 bases from J, with 16 bases between. The germline V gene has CDR1 LGHDT and CDR2 YNNKEL (reference sequence). The CDR3 reads CASSRAGPVTEAFF. The CDR3 DNA reads as TGTGCCAGCAGTCGCGCGGGTCCGGTTACTGAAGCTTTCTTT. The whole variable domain, filled in from reference TRBV3-1 and TRBJ1-1, reads DTAVSQTPKYLVTQMGNDKSIKCEQNLGHDTMYWYKQDSKKFLKIMFSYNNKELIINETVPNRFSPKSPDKAHLNLHINSLELGDSAVYFCASSRAGPVTEAFFGQGTRLTVV.

Notes on this clonotype: A clone one base away is much larger, so this may be a read error. V and J are TRBV20-1 and TRBJ2-7; 12 positions agree with TRBD1. Germline V lookup: CDR1 DFQATT, CDR2 SNEGSKA (reference sequence). The junction had 8 bases not matched to a gene; V was cut back by 0 bases and J by 8 bases. The CDR3 totals 15 residues. CDR3 loop: CSARDEGTGGDQQYF. The DNA of the CDR3 is TGCAGTGCTAGAGATGAGGGGACAGGGGGCGACCAGCAGTACTTC.

The CDR3 region has the DNA TGTGCCAGCAGCTTAGAGGCAGGGATTGGTCCCCTCCACTTT. It yields the protein CASSLEAGIGPLHF. V usage is TRBV7-8 and J usage is TRBJ1-6, with D tentatively TRBD1 (5 bases). Germline V gene sequence: CDR1 SGHVS, CDR2 FQNEAQ. Trimming cost V 1 base and J 13 bases, with 14 bases left between them. The CDR3 length is 14 residues.

The chain links TRBV20-1 to TRBJ2-7; TRBD1 is a possible D gene (5 bases). V dropped 0 bases and J dropped 3 bases, with 12 bases sitting between them. CDR1 is DFQATT and CDR2 is SNEGSKA in the germline V gene (reference sequence). This CDR3 is 14 amino acids long. CDR3 in amino acids: CSARDTGGNYEQYF. The CDR3 DNA follows: TGCAGTGCTAGAGATACAGGCGGAAACTACGAGCAGTACTTC.

The chain has TRBV7-7 and TRBJ2-2, with 7 bases fitting TRBD2. J was trimmed by 7 bases and V by 5 bases; bases with no gene match: 7. CDR3 length: 14 amino acids. The V gene's germline CDR1 is SSHAT and CDR2 FNYEAQ (reference sequence). In DNA, the CDR3 is TGTGCCAGCAGCCAATCGGTAGCGGGCGGGGAGCTGTTTTTT. Its translation is CASSQSVAGGELFF.

This clonotype turned up a few times. The chain has TRBV12-3 or TRBV12-4 and TRBJ2-7; maybe TRBD1 (5 bases). The ends were cut back, 1 base at V and 3 bases at J, with 10 bases in the middle. This CDR3 is 14 amino acids long. The DNA of the CDR3 is TGTGCCAGCAGTTTAGAGGCAGGGCGCTACGAGCAGTACTTC. Its protein is CASSLEAGRYEQYF.